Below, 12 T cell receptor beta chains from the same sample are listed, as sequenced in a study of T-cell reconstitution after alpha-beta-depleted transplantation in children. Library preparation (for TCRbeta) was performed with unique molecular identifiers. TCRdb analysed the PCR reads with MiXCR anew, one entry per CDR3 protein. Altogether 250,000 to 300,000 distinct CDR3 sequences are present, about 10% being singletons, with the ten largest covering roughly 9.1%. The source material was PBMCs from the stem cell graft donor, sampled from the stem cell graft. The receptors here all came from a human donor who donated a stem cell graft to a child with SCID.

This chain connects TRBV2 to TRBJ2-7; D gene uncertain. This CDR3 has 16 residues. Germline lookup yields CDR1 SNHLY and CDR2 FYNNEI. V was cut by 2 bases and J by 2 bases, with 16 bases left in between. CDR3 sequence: CASSESSGLGTYEQYF. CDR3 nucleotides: TGTGCCAGCAGTGAATCCTCAGGATTGGGCACCTACGAGCAGTACTTC.

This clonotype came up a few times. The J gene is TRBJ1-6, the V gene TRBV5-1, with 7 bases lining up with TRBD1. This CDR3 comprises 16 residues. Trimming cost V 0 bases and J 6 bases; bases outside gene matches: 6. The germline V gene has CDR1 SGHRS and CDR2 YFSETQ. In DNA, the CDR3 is TGCGCCAGCAGCTTGGGTTTGGGACAGCTTAATTCACCCCTCCACTTT. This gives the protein CASSLGLGQLNSPLHF.

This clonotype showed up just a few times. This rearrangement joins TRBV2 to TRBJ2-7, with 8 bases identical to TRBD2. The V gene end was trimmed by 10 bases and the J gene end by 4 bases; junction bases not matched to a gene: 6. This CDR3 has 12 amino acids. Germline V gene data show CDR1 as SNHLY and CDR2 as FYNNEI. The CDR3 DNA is TGTGCCACATTAGCGGGGCCTTACGAGCAGTACTTC. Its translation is CATLAGPYEQYF. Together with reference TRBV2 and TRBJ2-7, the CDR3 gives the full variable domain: EPEVTQTPSHQVTQMGQEVILRCVPISNHLYFYWYRQILGQKVEFLVSFYNNEISEKSEIFDDQFSVERPDGSNFTLKIRSTKLEDSAMYFCATLAGPYEQYFGPGTRLTVT.

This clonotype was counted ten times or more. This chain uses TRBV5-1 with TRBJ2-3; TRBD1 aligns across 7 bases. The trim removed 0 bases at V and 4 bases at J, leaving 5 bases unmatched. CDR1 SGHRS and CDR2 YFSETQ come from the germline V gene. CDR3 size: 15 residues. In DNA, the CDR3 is TGCGCCAGCAGCTTGGGAGACAGGGTCGCAGATACGCAGTATTTT. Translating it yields CASSLGDRVADTQYF.

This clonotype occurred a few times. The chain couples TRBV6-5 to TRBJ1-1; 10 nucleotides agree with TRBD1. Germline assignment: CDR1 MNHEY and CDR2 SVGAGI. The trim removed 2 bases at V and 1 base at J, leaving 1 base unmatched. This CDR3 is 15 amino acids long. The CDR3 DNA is TGTGCCAGCAGTTACGGGACAGGGGCGAACACTGAAGCTTTCTTT. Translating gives CASSYGTGANTEAFF.

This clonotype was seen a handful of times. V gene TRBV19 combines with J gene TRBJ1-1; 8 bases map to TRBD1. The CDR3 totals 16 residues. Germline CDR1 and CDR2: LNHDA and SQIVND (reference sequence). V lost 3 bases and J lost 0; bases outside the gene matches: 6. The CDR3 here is CASSIQGASMNTEAFF. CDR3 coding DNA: TGTGCCAGTAGTATCCAGGGGGCAAGCATGAACACTGAAGCTTTCTTT.

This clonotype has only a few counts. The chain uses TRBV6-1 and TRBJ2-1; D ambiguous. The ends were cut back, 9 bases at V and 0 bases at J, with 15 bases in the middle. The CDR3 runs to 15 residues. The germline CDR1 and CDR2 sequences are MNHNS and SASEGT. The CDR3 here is CASSPSYSSYNEQFF. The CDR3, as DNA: TGTGCCAGTTCCCCCAGCTACAGCTCCTACAATGAGCAGTTCTTC.

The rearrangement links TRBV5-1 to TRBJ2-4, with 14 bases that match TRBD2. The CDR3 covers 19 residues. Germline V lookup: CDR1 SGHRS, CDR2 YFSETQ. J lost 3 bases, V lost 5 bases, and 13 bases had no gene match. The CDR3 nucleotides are TGCGCCAGCAGTCCTAACCCGGGACTAGCGGGGGAAAGCAAAAACATTCAGTACTTC. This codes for CASSPNPGLAGESKNIQYF.

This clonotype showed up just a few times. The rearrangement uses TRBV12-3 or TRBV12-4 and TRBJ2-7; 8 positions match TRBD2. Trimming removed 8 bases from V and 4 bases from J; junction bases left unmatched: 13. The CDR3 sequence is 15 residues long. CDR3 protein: CASGSRRGGRYEQYF. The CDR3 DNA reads TGTGCCAGCGGATCCCGACGGGGGGGGCGGTACGAGCAGTACTTC.

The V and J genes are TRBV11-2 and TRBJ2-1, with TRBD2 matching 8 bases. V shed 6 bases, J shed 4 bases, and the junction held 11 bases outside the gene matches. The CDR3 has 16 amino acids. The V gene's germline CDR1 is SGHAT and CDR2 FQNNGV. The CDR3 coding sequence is TGTGCCAGCAGTCCAAAAGGTAGCGGGGATTACAATGAGCAGTTCTTC. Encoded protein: CASSPKGSGDYNEQFF.

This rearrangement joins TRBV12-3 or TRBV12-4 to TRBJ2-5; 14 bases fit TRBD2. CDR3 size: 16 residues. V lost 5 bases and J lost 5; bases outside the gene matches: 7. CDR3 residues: CASSPPGTSGGETQYF. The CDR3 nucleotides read TGTGCCAGCAGTCCACCCGGGACTAGCGGGGGTGAGACCCAGTACTTC.

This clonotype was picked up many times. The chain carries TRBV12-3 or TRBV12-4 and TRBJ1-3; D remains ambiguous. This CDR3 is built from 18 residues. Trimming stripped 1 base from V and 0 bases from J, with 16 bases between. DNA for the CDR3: TGTGCCAGCAGTTTAGGCTGGTTGGAGACGTACTCTGGAAACACCATATATTTT. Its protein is CASSLGWLETYSGNTIYF.